The sequence of this T cell receptor (beta chain) was determined in a study of T cell responses to AZD1222 COVID-19 vaccine. Study-wide background: Second-dose intervals near 4 or 12 weeks were combined.

This table comes from immunoSEQ multiplex PCR, and its TCRdb copy is limited to in-frame clones, with some not included. The sample records approximately 140,000 clones, about 90% being singletons. The CDR3 is made up of 14 amino acids. Trimming took 7 bases from V and 3 from J, leaving 13 bases between them. Per germline, CDR1 LNHDA and CDR2 SQIVND (reference sequence). The J gene is TRBJ1-5, the V gene TRBV19; no firm D call. This clonotype was sampled from an adult in good health. Sequences were derived from peripheral blood, sampled on day 0 of AZD1222 vaccination. The CDR3 DNA reads as TGTGCCAGTACCCCGGGCGGTAACAATCAGCCCCAGCATTTT. This encodes CASTPGGNNQPQHF. Supplemented by reference TRBV19 and TRBJ1-5, the full variable domain reads DGGITQSPKYLFRKEGQNVTLSCEQNLNHDAMYWYRQDPGQGLRLIYYSQIVNDFQKGDIAEGYSVSREKKESFPLTVTSAQKNPTAFYLCASTPGGNNQPQHFGDGTRLSIL.